Below are 23 T cell receptor beta chains sequenced from a single sample in a study of vaccination effects on CD4 cells after COVID-19. CD4+ T cells specific for antigen were expanded with viral peptide pools by the ViraFEST assay before sequencing. CD4+ T cell isolation took place after nine to eleven days of culture. Participants each got two BNT162b2 or mRNA-1273 vaccine doses. Profiled with immunoSEQ multiplex PCR; TCRdb holds only in-frame clones, not every one. The repertoire holds about 81,000 clones, under 80% seen once, with roughly 1.2% in the top ten. For these TCRs, the target antigens are not known. The material was CD4+ T cells from PBMCs cultured with HCoV-OC43 spike peptides, obtained after COVID-19 vaccination. Subset described: HCoV-OC43 spike overlapping peptide pool stimulation. All receptors come from a human donor who received a COVID-19 vaccine.

The chain combines TRBV7-3 with TRBJ2-3, with D unclear. Per the germline V gene, CDR1 is SGHTA and CDR2 is FQGTGA. V dropped 2 bases and J dropped 5 bases, with 8 bases sitting between them. The CDR3 is made up of 13 amino acids. CDR3 residues: CASSLLLGDTQYF. The DNA for the CDR3 is TGTGCCAGCAGCTTACTGTTGGGAGATACGCAGTATTTT.

This clone showed up just once. This sequence joins TRBV7-2 and TRBJ2-7; a possible D gene is TRBD2 (5 bases). The CDR3 has 15 residues. In germline, CDR1 is SGHTA, CDR2 FQGNSA. V was cut by 1 base and J by 0 bases, with 10 bases left in between. The CDR3 nucleotides are TGTGCCAGCAGCTTAGGGTCGGGGAGCTCCTACGAGCAGTACGTC. It encodes CASSLGSGSSYEQYV.

This clone occurred a few times. The V gene is TRBV2, the J gene TRBJ1-2, with 8 bases fitting TRBD1. The CDR3 runs to 15 residues. CDR1 and CDR2 (germline): SNHLY, FYNNEI. V was clipped by 5 bases and J by 4 bases; unmatched bases: 9. Here the CDR3 DNA reads TGTGCCAGCAGTTCCGACAGGGGCGATCTCTATGGCTACACCTTC. Translated: CASSSDRGDLYGYTF. Full variable domain (rest looked up from reference TRBV2 and TRBJ1-2): EPEVTQTPSHQVTQMGQEVILRCVPISNHLYFYWYRQILGQKVEFLVSFYNNEISEKSEIFDDQFSVERPDGSNFTLKIRSTKLEDSAMYFCASSSDRGDLYGYTFGSGTRLTVV.

The chain employs TRBV7-2 and TRBJ2-6; D is unresolved. The CDR3 spans 17 residues. Germline V gene data show CDR1 as SGHTA and CDR2 as FQGNSA. V dropped 1 base and J dropped 0 bases, with 10 bases sitting between them. CDR3 nucleotide sequence: TGTGCCAGCAGCTTAGACGGAACCCCCTCTGGGGCCAACGTCCTGACTTTC. It yields the protein CASSLDGTPSGANVLTF.

CDR3 region: CATSRDSTDKNTEAFF. The CDR3 bases are TGTGCCACCAGCCGCGATTCCACGGACAAGAACACTGAAGCTTTCTTT. The rearrangement links TRBV15 to TRBJ1-1; D is perhaps TRBD1 (5 bases). Germline V lookup: CDR1 LNHNV, CDR2 YYDKDF (reference sequence). The CDR3 extends over 16 amino acids. The V end lost 5 bases, the J end lost 1 base, and 17 bases lay between the germline ends.

The J gene is TRBJ1-5, the V gene TRBV7-2; a possible D gene is TRBD1 (6 bases). V was clipped by 4 bases and J by 2 bases, with 9 bases between them. Germline V gene data show CDR1 as SGHTA and CDR2 as FQGNSA. This CDR3 region has 14 residues. DNA for the CDR3: TGTGCCAGCAGCTCTCCAGGGGGCAATCAGCCCCAGCATTTT. Protein: CASSSPGGNQPQHF.

The V call is TRBV29-1, the J call TRBJ1-1, with D possibly matching TRBD1 (6 bases). The CDR3 extends over 14 amino acids. The germline V and J ends were trimmed by 3 bases and 0 bases, with 11 bases remaining between them. Germline CDR1 and CDR2: SQVTM and ANQGSEA. CDR3 DNA: TGCAGCGTTGATTTGGACAGCATGAACACTGAAGCTTTCTTT. Amino acids: CSVDLDSMNTEAFF.

V and J are TRBV24-1 and TRBJ2-5; 9 nucleotides align to TRBD1. V gave up 4 bases and J gave up 2 bases; unmatched junction bases: 10. The CDR3 contains 17 residues. Germline assignment: CDR1 KGHDR and CDR2 SFDVKD. CDR3 nucleotides: TGTGCCACCAGTGAACATCCGGGACAGGGTGGGCAAGAGACCCAGTACTTC. It codes for CATSEHPGQGGQETQYF.

The chain couples TRBV10-3 to TRBJ2-1; TRBD1 matches at 8 bases. Per the germline V gene, CDR1 is ENHRY and CDR2 is SYGVKD. V trimming: 6 bases; J trimming: 6 bases; junction bases outside the gene matches: 7. The CDR3 runs 14 residues. CDR3 in amino acids: CAISPGQVSNEQFF. The CDR3 coding sequence is TGTGCCATCAGCCCGGGACAGGTGTCCAATGAGCAGTTCTTC.

This clone was observed a few times. V usage is TRBV9 and J usage is TRBJ2-2, with D maybe TRBD2 (5 bases). The germline V gene has CDR1 SGDLS and CDR2 YYNGEE. The CDR3 is made up of 14 amino acids. V lost 6 bases and J 4 bases, leaving 13 bases between the germline ends. CDR3 protein: CASKRAEVTGELFF. For the CDR3, the DNA is TGTGCCAGCAAGAGGGCGGAGGTCACCGGGGAGCTGTTTTTT.

The CDR3 coding sequence is TGCAGTGGGACCTCTGGAAACACCATATATTTT. This sequence encodes CSGTSGNTIYF. The chain recombines TRBV20-1 with TRBJ1-3; D call uncertain. Trimming removed 7 bases from V and 0 bases from J, with 4 bases in between. Germline V gene data show CDR1 as DFQATT and CDR2 as SNEGSKA (reference sequence). CDR3 length: 11 amino acids.

This chain uses TRBV7-9 with TRBJ2-2, with D unresolved. This CDR3 contains 16 residues. Germline-derived CDR1 and CDR2 are SEHNR and FQNEAQ (reference sequence). V gave up 1 base and J gave up 1 base, with 10 bases separating them. CDR3 sequence reads: CASSLGRPQNTGELFF. The CDR3 DNA sequence: TGTGCCAGCAGCTTAGGGCGGCCGCAGAACACCGGGGAGCTGTTTTTT.

This rearrangement joins TRBV28 to TRBJ1-5; unclear D gene. Trimming pared 6 bases from V and 6 bases from J, leaving 9 bases between. The CDR3 runs 12 residues. Germline CDR1 reads MDHEN; CDR2 reads SYDVKM. For the CDR3, the DNA is TGTGCCAGCAGCTCCCGGGGTCAGCCCCAGCATTTT. As protein: CASSSRGQPQHF.

This clone was counted a few times. The chain links TRBV9 to TRBJ2-5; D possibly uses TRBD1 or TRBD2 (5 bases each). Germline V gives CDR1 SGDLS, CDR2 YYNGEE. The CDR3 runs to 14 residues. V was pared by 4 bases and J by 5 bases, with 15 bases between. The CDR3 DNA reads as TGTGCCAGCAGCTCCCCCACGTGGGACGAGACCCAGTACTTC. Translated: CASSSPTWDETQYF. Filled out from reference TRBV9 and TRBJ2-5, the complete variable domain reads DSGVTQTPKHLITATGQRVTLRCSPRSGDLSVYWYQQSLDQGLQFLIQYYNGEERAKGNILERFSAQQFPDLHSELNLSSLELGDSALYFCASSSPTWDETQYFGPGTRLLVL.

The V and J genes are TRBV27 and TRBJ1-1, with a tentative D call TRBD1 (5 bases). Trimming removed 5 bases at V and 0 bases at J, with 13 bases between. The CDR3 is made up of 15 amino acids. Germline V gene data show CDR1 as MNHEY and CDR2 as SMNVEV (reference sequence). The CDR3, as DNA: TGTGCCAGCAGTGACCAGACAGCTCTGAACACTGAAGCTTTCTTT. Translating it yields CASSDQTALNTEAFF.

The chain uses TRBV9 and TRBJ2-1; 10 bases align to TRBD2. CDR3 length: 14 residues. CDR1 and CDR2 from the germline V gene are SGDLS and YYNGEE. Trimming at V came to 4 bases and at J to 10 bases, leaving 8 bases not matched to a gene. The CDR3 DNA is TGTGCCAGCAGCACAGCGGGGGGGCCGCGGGAGCAGTTCTTC. Its protein product is CASSTAGGPREQFF.

The CDR3: CASSRQRQETQYF. The CDR3 DNA follows: TGTGCCAGTAGCCGACAGCGTCAAGAGACCCAGTACTTC. The chain is built from TRBV12-3 or TRBV12-4 and TRBJ2-5; weak D call: TRBD1 (5 bases). This CDR3 is 13 amino acids long. The germline V and J ends were trimmed by 9 bases and 2 bases, with 13 bases remaining between them.

V usage is TRBV6-5 and J usage is TRBJ1-3; 7 bases are a match to TRBD1. The CDR3 contains 15 residues. Germline V gene lookup returns CDR1 MNHEY and CDR2 SVGAGI. The junction had 5 bases not matched to a gene; V was cut back by 6 bases and J by 0 bases. The CDR3 DNA reads as TGTGCCAGCAGGTTCGACAGGGCCTCTGGAAACACCATATATTTT. Its protein is CASRFDRASGNTIYF.

The chain carries TRBV18 and TRBJ1-5; possibly TRBD1 for D (5 bases). Germline assignment: CDR1 KGHSH and CDR2 LQKENI. The CDR3 loop spans 14 amino acids. V lost 3 bases and J 5 bases, leaving 11 bases between the germline ends. This CDR3 is CASSPGTGDQPQHF. CDR3 bases: TGTGCCAGCTCACCGGGGACTGGGGATCAGCCCCAGCATTTT.

The chain has TRBV19 and TRBJ1-2, with 7 bases aligning to TRBD1. The trim removed 3 bases at V and 5 bases at J, leaving 12 bases unmatched. The CDR3 loop spans 16 amino acids. Germline V lookup: CDR1 LNHDA, CDR2 SQIVND (reference sequence). The CDR3 reads CASSIFRGSREYGYTF. The CDR3 nucleotides read TGTGCCAGTAGTATTTTCAGGGGGTCCAGGGAGTATGGCTACACCTTC.

This clone was observed a single time. The chain couples TRBV2 to TRBJ1-6, with 9 bases aligning to TRBD1. Germline V gene data show CDR1 as SNHLY and CDR2 as FYNNEI. The CDR3 consists of 14 residues. J lost 10 bases, V lost 4 bases, and 5 bases had no gene match. CDR3 in amino acids: CASSGTGAGSPLHF. For the CDR3, the DNA is TGTGCCAGCAGTGGGACAGGGGCCGGATCACCCCTCCACTTT. Looking up the rest from reference TRBV2 and TRBJ1-6 gives the full variable domain: EPEVTQTPSHQVTQMGQEVILRCVPISNHLYFYWYRQILGQKVEFLVSFYNNEISEKSEIFDDQFSVERPDGSNFTLKIRSTKLEDSAMYFCASSGTGAGSPLHFGNGTRLTVT.

The chain joins TRBV7-3 to TRBJ2-1, with 9 positions matching TRBD2. This CDR3 spans 15 amino acids. Germline V gene data show CDR1 as SGHTA and CDR2 as FQGTGA. The V segment lost 0 bases and the J segment 3 bases; nucleotides outside the gene matches: 0. CDR3 sequence reads: CASSLTRGGYNEQFF. The CDR3 coding sequence is TGTGCCAGCAGCTTAACGCGGGGGGGCTACAATGAGCAGTTCTTC. Using reference TRBV7-3 and TRBJ2-1 for the parts outside the CDR3, the full variable domain is GAGVSQTPSNKVTEKGKYVELRCDPISGHTALYWYRQSLGQGPEFLIYFQGTGAADDSGLPNDRFFAVRPEGSVSTLKIQRTERGDSAVYLCASSLTRGGYNEQFFGPGTRLTVL.

The rearrangement joins TRBV6-2 or TRBV6-3 to TRBJ2-5; 9 nucleotides align to TRBD1. CDR1 and CDR2 (germline): MNHEY, SVGEGT. The CDR3 covers 15 residues. The ends lost 6 bases at V and 2 bases at J; junction bases unmatched: 7. The CDR3 region is CASSQQGTGQETQYF. The DNA of the CDR3 is TGTGCCAGCAGCCAACAAGGGACAGGGCAAGAGACCCAGTACTTC.